At least ten counts were recorded for the clone carrying this TCR beta chain. Its antigen is unidentified. The sample comes from a study of human T cells and chemical hapten exposure. The study, taken as a whole, reports: Expanded TCRs produced significantly more large CDR3 similarity clusters than controls did. PT1 expanded TCR numbers tracked positively with patch test score.

TCRdb reprocessed the RACE reads with MiXCR, giving one entry per CDR3 protein. The sample consists of over 70,000 distinct CDR3 sequences, approximately 10% of them appearing once. Germline V gene data show CDR1 as KGHSH and CDR2 as LQKENI. Trimming pared 3 bases from V and 3 bases from J, leaving 14 bases between. The CDR3 runs to 15 residues. Time point indicated: patch test 2, 6 weeks after DPC sensitization. Sample treatment: therapeutic diphenylcyclopropenone sensitization with weekly scalp DPC. Blood draws came before every patch-test application. This receptor was taken from a man aged 18-30 years with alopecia areata. Some clones in this sample may be carry-over from other donors' samples. The sample here was whole blood, taken in connection with sensitization to the hapten diphenylcyclopropenone (DPC). The chain couples TRBV18 to TRBJ1-1, with D unresolved. The CDR3 loop is CASSPTKPGDTEAFF. Written as DNA, the CDR3 is TGTGCCAGCTCACCGACTAAGCCGGGCGACACTGAAGCTTTCTTT.